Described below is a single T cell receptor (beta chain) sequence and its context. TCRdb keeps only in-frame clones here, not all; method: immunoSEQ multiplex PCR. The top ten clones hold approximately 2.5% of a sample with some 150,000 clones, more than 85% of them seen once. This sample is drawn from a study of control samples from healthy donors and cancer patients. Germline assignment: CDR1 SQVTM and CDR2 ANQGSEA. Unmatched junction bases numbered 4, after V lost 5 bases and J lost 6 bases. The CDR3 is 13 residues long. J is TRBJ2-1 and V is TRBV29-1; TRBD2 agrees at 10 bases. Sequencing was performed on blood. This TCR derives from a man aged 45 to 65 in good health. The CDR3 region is CSVTPSGSNEQFF. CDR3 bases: TGCAGCGTTACCCCTAGCGGGAGCAATGAGCAGTTCTTC.